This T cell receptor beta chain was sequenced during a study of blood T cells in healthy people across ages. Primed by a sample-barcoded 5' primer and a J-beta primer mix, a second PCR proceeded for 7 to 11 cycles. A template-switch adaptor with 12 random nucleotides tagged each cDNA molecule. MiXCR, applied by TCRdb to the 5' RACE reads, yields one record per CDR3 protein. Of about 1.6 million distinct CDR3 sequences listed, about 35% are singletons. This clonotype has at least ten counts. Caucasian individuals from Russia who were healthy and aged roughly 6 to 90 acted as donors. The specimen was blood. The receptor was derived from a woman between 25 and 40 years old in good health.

The chain's CDR3 is CASSYLSGGSYNEQFF. In DNA, the CDR3 is TGTGCCAGCAGTTACTTATCAGGGGGCTCCTACAATGAGCAGTTCTTC. This chain uses TRBV6-6 with TRBJ2-1; TRBD1 aligns across 7 bases. Germline lookup yields CDR1 MNHNY and CDR2 SVGAGI (reference sequence). This CDR3 has 16 residues. After removal of 1 base from V and 0 bases from J, the junction contained 3 bases not matched to a gene.